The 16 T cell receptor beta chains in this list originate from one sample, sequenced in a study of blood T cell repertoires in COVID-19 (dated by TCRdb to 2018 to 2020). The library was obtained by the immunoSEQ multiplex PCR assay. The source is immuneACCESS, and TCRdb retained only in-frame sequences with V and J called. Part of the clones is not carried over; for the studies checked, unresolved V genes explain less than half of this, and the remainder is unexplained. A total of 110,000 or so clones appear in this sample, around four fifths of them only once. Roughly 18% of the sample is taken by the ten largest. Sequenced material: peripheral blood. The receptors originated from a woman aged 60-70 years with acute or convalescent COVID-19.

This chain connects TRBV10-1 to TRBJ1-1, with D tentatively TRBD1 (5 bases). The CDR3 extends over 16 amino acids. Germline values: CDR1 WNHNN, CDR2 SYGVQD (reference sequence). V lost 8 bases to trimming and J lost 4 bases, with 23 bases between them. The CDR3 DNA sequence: TGCGCCAGCTCAAGGGAGGCAGGCGGGGCGGTCACTGAAGCTTTCTTT. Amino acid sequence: CASSREAGGAVTEAFF.

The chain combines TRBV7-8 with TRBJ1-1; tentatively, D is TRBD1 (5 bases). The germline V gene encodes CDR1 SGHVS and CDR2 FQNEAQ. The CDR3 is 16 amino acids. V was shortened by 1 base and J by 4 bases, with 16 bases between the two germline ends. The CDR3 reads CASSLGSGAGLTEAFF. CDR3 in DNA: TGTGCCAGCAGCTTAGGGAGTGGTGCAGGGCTCACTGAAGCTTTCTTT.

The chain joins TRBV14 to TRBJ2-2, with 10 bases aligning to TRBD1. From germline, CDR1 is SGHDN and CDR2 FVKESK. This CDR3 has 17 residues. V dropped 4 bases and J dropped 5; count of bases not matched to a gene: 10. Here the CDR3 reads CASSLRTGGYPTGELFF. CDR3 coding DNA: TGTGCCAGCAGCCTTCGGACAGGGGGTTATCCTACCGGGGAGCTGTTTTTT.

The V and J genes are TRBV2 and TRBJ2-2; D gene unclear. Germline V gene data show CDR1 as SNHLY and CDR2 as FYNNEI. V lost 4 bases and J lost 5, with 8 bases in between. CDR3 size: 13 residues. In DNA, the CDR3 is TGTGCCAGCAGTGTGGCGGCGACCGGGGAGCTGTTTTTT. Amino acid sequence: CASSVAATGELFF.

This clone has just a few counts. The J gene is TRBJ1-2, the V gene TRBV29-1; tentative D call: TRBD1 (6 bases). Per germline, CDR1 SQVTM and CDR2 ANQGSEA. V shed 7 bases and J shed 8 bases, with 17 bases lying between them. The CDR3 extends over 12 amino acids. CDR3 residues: CSARRGSLGYTF. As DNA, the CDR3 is TGCAGCGCCAGAAGGGGGTCCCTCGGCTACACCTTC.

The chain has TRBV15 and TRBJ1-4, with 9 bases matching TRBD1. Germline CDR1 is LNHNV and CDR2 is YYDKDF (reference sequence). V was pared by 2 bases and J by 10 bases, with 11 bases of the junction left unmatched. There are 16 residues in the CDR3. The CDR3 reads CATSRTTGTGFGKLFF. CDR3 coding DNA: TGTGCCACCAGCAGAACAACCGGGACAGGGTTCGGAAAACTGTTTTTT.

The CDR3 spells CASSREHGYTF. DNA for the CDR3: TGTGCCAGCAGCCGGGAGCATGGCTACACCTTC. This chain links TRBV3-1 (or the pseudogene TRBV3-2) with TRBJ1-2; no clear D. Germline lookup yields CDR1 LGHDT and CDR2 YNNKEL (reference sequence). The V end lost 4 bases, the J end lost 6 bases, and 6 bases lay between the germline ends. The CDR3 consists of 11 residues.

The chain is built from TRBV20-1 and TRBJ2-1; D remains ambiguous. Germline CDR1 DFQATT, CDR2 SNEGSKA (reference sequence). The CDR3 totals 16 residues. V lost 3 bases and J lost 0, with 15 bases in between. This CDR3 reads CSASRNLRSSYNEQFF. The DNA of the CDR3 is TGCAGTGCTAGTCGGAACTTGCGGAGCTCCTACAATGAGCAGTTCTTC.

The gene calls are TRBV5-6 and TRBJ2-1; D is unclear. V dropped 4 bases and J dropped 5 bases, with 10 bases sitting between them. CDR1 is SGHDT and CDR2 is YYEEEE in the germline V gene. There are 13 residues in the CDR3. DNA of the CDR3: TGTGCCAGCAGCCGAACAAGAAACAATGAGCAGTTCTTC. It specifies CASSRTRNNEQFF.

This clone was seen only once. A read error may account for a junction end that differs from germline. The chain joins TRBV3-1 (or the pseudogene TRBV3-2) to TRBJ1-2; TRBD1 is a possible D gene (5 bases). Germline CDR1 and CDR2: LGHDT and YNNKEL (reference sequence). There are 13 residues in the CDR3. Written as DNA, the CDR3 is TGTGCCAGCAGCCAAACAGGAAAAGGACGAGGCGCCTTC. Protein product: CASSQTGKGRGAF.

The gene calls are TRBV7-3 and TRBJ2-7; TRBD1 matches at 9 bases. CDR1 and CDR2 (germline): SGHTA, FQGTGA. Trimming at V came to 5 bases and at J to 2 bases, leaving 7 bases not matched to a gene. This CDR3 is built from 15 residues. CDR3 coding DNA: TGTGCCAGCAGCCAAATGACAGGGGGAGCCTACGAGCAGTACTTC. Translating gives CASSQMTGGAYEQYF.

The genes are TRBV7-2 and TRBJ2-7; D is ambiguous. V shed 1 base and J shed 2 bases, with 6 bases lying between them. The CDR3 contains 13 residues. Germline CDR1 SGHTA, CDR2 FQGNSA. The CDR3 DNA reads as TGTGCCAGCAGCTTAGTTCGGGCCTACGAGCAGTACTTC. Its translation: CASSLVRAYEQYF.

CDR3 coding DNA: TGTGCCAGCAGCCAAGAGCGAGGGCGAGACGAGCAGTACTTC. This sequence encodes CASSQERGRDEQYF. V gene TRBV7-2 combines with J gene TRBJ2-7; tentatively, D is TRBD2 (5 bases). CDR3 length: 14 residues. V gave up 5 bases and J gave up 5 bases, with 16 bases separating them. Germline assignment: CDR1 SGHTA and CDR2 FQGNSA.

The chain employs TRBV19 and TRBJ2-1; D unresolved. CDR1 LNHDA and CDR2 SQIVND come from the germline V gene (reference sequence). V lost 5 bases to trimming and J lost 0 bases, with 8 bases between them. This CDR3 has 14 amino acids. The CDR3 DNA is TGTGCCAGTAGTTACAGACGCTCCTACAATGAGCAGTTCTTC. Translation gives CASSYRRSYNEQFF.

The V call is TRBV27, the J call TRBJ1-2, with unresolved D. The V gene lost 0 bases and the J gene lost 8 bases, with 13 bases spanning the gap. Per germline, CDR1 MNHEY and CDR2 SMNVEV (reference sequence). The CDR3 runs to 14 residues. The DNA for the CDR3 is TGTGCCAGCAGTTTATCGGTCACGGGTGGCGGCTACACCTTC. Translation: CASSLSVTGGGYTF.

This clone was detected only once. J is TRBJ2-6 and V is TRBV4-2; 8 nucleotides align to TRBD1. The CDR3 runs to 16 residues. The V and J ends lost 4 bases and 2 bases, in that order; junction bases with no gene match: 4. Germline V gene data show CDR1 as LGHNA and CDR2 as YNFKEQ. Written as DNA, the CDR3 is TGTGCCAGCAGCCCAGACAGGGGAGCTGGGGCCAACGTCCTGACTTTC. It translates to CASSPDRGAGANVLTF.